This is a list of T cell receptor beta chains from one sample in a study of technical replicates of blood from a handful of donors. This table comes from immunoSEQ multiplex PCR, and its TCRdb copy is limited to in-frame clones, with some not included. Among around 72,000 clones listed, around 91% were seen once. Sequenced sample: T cells isolated from PBMCs. These receptors were taken from a human donor in good health. Some clones in this sample may be carry-over from other donors' samples. The CDR3 runs from the conserved cysteine through the conserved F or W. The order of the fields is CDR3 length, D gene, J gene, V gene, clone size, CDR3 protein, CDR3 DNA. A D gene is named only where the DNA matches it firmly. Clone size, where shown, is once, few, many, or a class for clones that have expanded.

>13|.|TRBJ2-3|TRBV7-6|.
CASSLSLSDTQYF
TGTGCCAGCAGCTTATCCCTATCAGATACGCAGTATTTT
>15|.|TRBJ1-5|TRBV6-5|.
CASKISGPSNQPQHF
TGTGCCAGTAAGATTTCGGGTCCTAGCAATCAGCCCCAGCATTTT
>15|TRBD1|TRBJ2-5|TRBV11-3|.
CASSLGTGGRETQYF
TGTGCCAGCAGCTTAGGGACAGGGGGACGAGAGACCCAGTACTTC
>14|.|TRBJ2-5|TRBV5-4|.
CASSPRAGKETQYF
TGTGCCAGCAGCCCTAGGGCGGGGAAGGAGACCCAGTACTTC
>15|TRBD2|TRBJ2-3|TRBV18|.
CASSPLAGGTDTQYF
TGTGCCAGCTCACCACTAGCGGGGGGGACAGATACGCAGTATTTT
>17|TRBD2|TRBJ2-1|TRBV28|once
CASTLVGTSVPYNEQFF
TGTGCCAGCACCCTAGTGGGGACTAGCGTACCCTACAATGAGCAGTTCTTC
>16|TRBD1|TRBJ2-5|TRBV5-1|.
CASSIPGGYDQETQYF
TGCGCCAGCAGCATACCAGGGGGATATGATCAAGAGACCCAGTACTTC
>15|.|TRBJ2-1|TRBV9|.
CASSVVGGAGNEQFF
TGTGCCAGCAGCGTAGTGGGGGGGGCCGGTAATGAGCAGTTCTTC
>12|.|TRBJ2-7|TRBV5-1|.
CASRAGNDEQYF
TGCGCCAGCAGGGCAGGGAACGACGAGCAGTACTTC
>13|.|TRBJ1-1|TRBV5-1|few
CASSSGGVTEAFF
TGCGCCAGCAGCAGCGGGGGCGTCACTGAAGCTTTCTTT
>13|TRBD2|TRBJ2-7|TRBV14|.
CASSQQPSGNLHF
TGTGCCAGCAGCCAACAACCTAGCGGGAATTTGCACTTC
>14|.|TRBJ1-1|TRBV2|few
CASSPLQGVTEAFF
TGTGCCAGCAGTCCCTTACAGGGTGTCACTGAAGCTTTCTTT
>12|.|TRBJ1-2|TRBV5-4|.
CAESGGAGGYTF
TGTGCCGAGTCGGGGGGCGCGGGTGGCTACACCTTC
>16|TRBD2|TRBJ2-2|TRBV28|.
CASSPLAGVGTGELFF
TGTGCCAGCAGTCCCCTAGCGGGAGTGGGCACCGGGGAGCTGTTTTTT
>17|.|TRBJ1-2|TRBV4-2|.
CASSQALRGQDHQGYTF
TGTGCCAGCAGCCAAGCCCTCCGAGGGCAGGATCATCAAGGCTACACCTTC
>16|.|TRBJ2-7|TRBV30|.
CAWSADRTGFSYEQYF
TGTGCCTGGAGTGCTGACCGTACAGGGTTTTCCTACGAGCAGTACTTC
>17|.|TRBJ2-2|TRBV30|.
CAWSVLLSGDNTGELFF
TGTGCCTGGAGTGTTCTTCTTTCGGGGGACAACACCGGGGAGCTGTTTTTT
>14|.|TRBJ1-3|TRBV6-5|.
CASRTAGSGNTIYF
TGTGCCAGCAGGACAGCTGGCTCTGGAAACACCATATATTTT
>16|TRBD2|TRBJ2-7|TRBV19|.
CASSITGTSGMTEQYF
TGTGCCAGTAGTATCACCGGGACTAGCGGGATGACCGAGCAGTACTTC
>12|.|TRBJ2-2|TRBV7-2|.
CASSRYTGELFF
TGTGCCAGCAGTAGATACACCGGGGAGCTGTTTTTT
>14|.|TRBJ1-2|TRBV10-3|few
CAISEGEGTDGYTF
TGTGCCATCAGTGAGGGGGAGGGCACCGATGGCTACACCTTC
>16|TRBD2|TRBJ2-2|TRBV27|.
CASSLGGLASAGELFF
TGTGCCAGCAGTTTAGGGGGACTAGCTTCGGCCGGGGAGCTGTTTTTT
>14|.|TRBJ1-1|TRBV10-3|.
CAISSRGEDTEAFF
TGTGCCATCAGTTCCCGGGGGGAGGACACTGAAGCTTTCTTT
>15|.|TRBJ1-1|TRBV11-2|once
CASSLGHLGDTEAFF
TGTGCCAGCAGCTTAGGCCATTTAGGGGACACTGAAGCTTTCTTT
>14|.|TRBJ2-7|TRBV2|.
CASSEAGRHYEQYF
TGTGCCAGCAGTGAGGCCGGCAGGCACTACGAGCAGTACTTC
>13|.|TRBJ1-1|TRBV4-2|.
CASSPRRNTEAFF
TGTGCCAGCAGCCCACGCAGGAACACTGAAGCTTTCTTT
>14|.|TRBJ1-2|TRBV6-6|few
CASSYLQVGYGYTF
TGTGCCAGCAGTTACCTGCAGGTTGGCTATGGCTACACCTTC
>12|TRBD2|TRBJ2-7|TRBV6-1|.
CAYGLAVYEQYF
TGTGCCTACGGACTAGCGGTTTACGAGCAGTACTTC
>16|TRBD2|TRBJ2-7|TRBV28|.
CASNHLDGEGLHEQYF
TGTGCCAGCAACCACCTCGACGGGGAGGGCCTCCACGAGCAGTACTTC
>14|TRBD1|TRBJ2-7|TRBV6-5|.
CASRYLDRVNEQYF
TGTGCCAGCAGATACTTGGACAGGGTAAACGAGCAGTACTTC
>16|.|TRBJ2-1|TRBV12-5|.
CASGYPQVYSYNEQFF
TGTGCTAGTGGTTACCCGCAGGTCTACTCCTACAATGAGCAGTTCTTC
>14|TRBD1|TRBJ1-1|TRBV28|.
CASSSGTGVTEAFF
TGTGCCAGCAGCTCCGGGACAGGGGTTACTGAAGCTTTCTTT
>16|TRBD1|TRBJ2-2|TRBV4-1|.
CASSPWTGENTGELFF
TGCGCCAGCAGCCCCTGGACAGGAGAAAACACCGGGGAGCTGTTTTTT
>18|TRBD1|TRBJ2-7|TRBV6-1|.
CASSEAVMWTGGTYEQYF
TGTGCCAGCAGTGAAGCCGTTATGTGGACAGGGGGAACCTACGAGCAGTACTTC
>14|.|TRBJ1-2|TRBV27|.
CASSLGGGAGGYTF
TGTGCCAGCAGTTTAGGGGGGGGCGCAGGGGGCTACACCTTC
>15|TRBD1|TRBJ1-1|TRBV5-1|.
CASSAWGQGGTEAFF
TGCGCCAGCAGCGCGTGGGGACAGGGGGGCACTGAAGCTTTCTTT
>18|.|TRBJ2-5|TRBV4-1|.
CASSQAQLGQLSQETQYF
TGCGCCAGCAGCCAAGCCCAACTAGGACAGCTGAGCCAAGAGACCCAGTACTTC
>15|TRBD1|TRBJ1-2|TRBV6-1|.
CASSEIDRVLPGYTF
TGTGCCAGCAGTGAAATCGACAGGGTTTTGCCTGGCTACACCTTC